This TCR beta chain was sequenced during a study of cytomegalovirus exposure and HLA in healthy donors. On the study more broadly: Early released data comprised some 91 million unique TCRs from HLA-typed donors. Findings and caveats of the study: A later analysis showed that HLA-associated TCR beta chains had undergone more clonal expansion than equally common others. After further analysis at a later stage, 16,951 TCR beta sequences were associated with HLA alleles at 0.05 false discovery rate.

From germline, CDR1 is KGHSH and CDR2 LQKENI. Trimming took off 3 bases at V and 4 bases at J, with 21 bases between the two ends. This CDR3 is 17 amino acids long. The PCR ran on 60 Vbeta and 13 Jbeta primers. The table came from immunoSEQ multiplex PCR; TCRdb's copy has only in-frame clones and leaves some out. The sample includes 150,000 to 200,000 clones, 81% seen only once; the top ten take around 2%. About this clone itself: Antigen specificity is unknown.

The sequence was collected from a man aged 18 to 30 in good health and CMV-seronegative. The sample comprised PBMCs. This chain links TRBV18 with TRBJ2-5; D is perhaps TRBD2 (5 bases). This CDR3 is CASSPTVGVQGRETQYF. DNA for the CDR3: TGTGCCAGCTCACCGACCGTCGGCGTGCAAGGGAGAGAGACCCAGTACTTC.